This is a list of T cell receptor beta chains from one sample in a study of cytomegalovirus exposure and HLA in healthy donors. TCRdb keeps only in-frame clones here, not all; method: immunoSEQ multiplex PCR. The sample contains fewer than 250,000 clones, 65% to 85% of which appear only once. Sequencing was done on a sample of PBMCs. These receptors were collected from a woman aged 18-29 years in good health and CMV-seronegative. CDR3s include the opening cysteine and the closing phenylalanine or tryptophan. The D gene is left open where the match is weak. The size field is filled for only some rows; it gives once, few, many or a size class.

CDR3 DNA: TGTGCCAGCAGTACTAGTTTCTCTGGAAACACCATATATTTT
CDR3 protein: CASSTSFSGNTIYF
clone size: NA
V gene: TRBV2
J gene: TRBJ1-3
D gene: NA

CDR3 DNA: TGTGCCAGCAGTGAAGTAGTAGCTTTCGACGAGCAGTACTTC
CDR3 protein: CASSEVVAFDEQYF
clone size: once
V gene: TRBV6-1
J gene: TRBJ2-7
D gene: NA

CDR3 DNA: TGTGCCAGCAGCACCGCGGGAGAGCGTTACAATGAGCAGTTCTTC
CDR3 protein: CASSTAGERYNEQFF
clone size: NA
V gene: TRBV13
J gene: TRBJ2-1
D gene: TRBD2

CDR3 DNA: TGTGCCAGCAGCTTTAATGACAGGGATGCAACTAATGAAAAACTGTTTTTT
CDR3 protein: CASSFNDRDATNEKLFF
clone size: NA
V gene: TRBV7-8
J gene: TRBJ1-4
D gene: TRBD1

CDR3 DNA: TGTGCCAGCAGTTGGGACAGTCAAAATCAGCCCCAGCATTTT
CDR3 protein: CASSWDSQNQPQHF
clone size: NA
V gene: TRBV2
J gene: TRBJ1-5
D gene: TRBD1

CDR3 DNA: TGTGCCAGCAGTTACACCCCGACACACTCTGAAGCTTTCTTT
CDR3 protein: CASSYTPTHSEAFF
clone size: NA
V gene: TRBV6-5
J gene: TRBJ1-1
D gene: NA

CDR3 DNA: TGTGCTAGTTCGGTTAGCGGGGGGGTGGAGACCCAGTACTTC
CDR3 protein: CASSVSGGVETQYF
clone size: NA
V gene: TRBV12-5
J gene: TRBJ2-5
D gene: TRBD2

CDR3 DNA: TGTGCCAGCAGCAGGGGACTCCCAGATACGCAGTATTTT
CDR3 protein: CASSRGLPDTQYF
clone size: NA
V gene: TRBV21-1
J gene: TRBJ2-3
D gene: NA

CDR3 DNA: TGTGCCAGCAGCCAGGGACTTCTGTACGAGCAGTACTTC
CDR3 protein: CASSQGLLYEQYF
clone size: NA
V gene: TRBV7-8
J gene: TRBJ2-7
D gene: NA

CDR3 DNA: TGTGCCAGCAGTCCAAGGGACAGGGGGTGGTCGGGCTACACCTTC
CDR3 protein: CASSPRDRGWSGYTF
clone size: NA
V gene: TRBV28
J gene: TRBJ1-2
D gene: TRBD1

CDR3 DNA: TGTGCCAGCAGCCCCGGGACTAGCGGGAGAACCGGGGAGCTGTTTTTT
CDR3 protein: CASSPGTSGRTGELFF
clone size: NA
V gene: TRBV7-3
J gene: TRBJ2-2
D gene: TRBD2

CDR3 DNA: TGTGCCACGAGCCCCCGGGGTAGGAACGAGCAGTACTTC
CDR3 protein: CATSPRGRNEQYF
clone size: few
V gene: TRBV7-9
J gene: TRBJ2-7
D gene: NA

CDR3 DNA: TGTGCCACCCGCCGGGACAGGGGTGCAGATACGCAGTATTTT
CDR3 protein: CATRRDRGADTQYF
clone size: few
V gene: TRBV10-3
J gene: TRBJ2-3
D gene: TRBD1

CDR3 DNA: TGTGCCACCAGCAGGGTTCCGACGAGGCTAGATGAAAAACTGTTTTTT
CDR3 protein: CATSRVPTRLDEKLFF
clone size: once
V gene: TRBV15
J gene: TRBJ1-4
D gene: NA

CDR3 DNA: TGTGCCAGCAGCGTAGGAGCGAGGTCCGGTGCGTACGACGGGCAGTACTTC
CDR3 protein: CASSVGARSGAYDGQYF
clone size: NA
V gene: TRBV9
J gene: TRBJ2-7
D gene: NA

CDR3 DNA: TGTGCCAGCAGTTCCCCGAGGAGCGGCTACAATGAGCAGTTCTTC
CDR3 protein: CASSSPRSGYNEQFF
clone size: few
V gene: TRBV28
J gene: TRBJ2-1
D gene: NA

CDR3 DNA: TGTGCCAGCAATCAAGGGAGCGACGAGCAGTACTTC
CDR3 protein: CASNQGSDEQYF
clone size: NA
V gene: TRBV25-1
J gene: TRBJ2-7
D gene: NA

CDR3 DNA: TGTGCCAGCAGTGACAGGGGATTTTATCAGCCCCAGCATTTT
CDR3 protein: CASSDRGFYQPQHF
clone size: few
V gene: TRBV2
J gene: TRBJ1-5
D gene: NA

CDR3 DNA: TGTGCCAGCAGCCCTAGTTTGTCCTACAATGAGCAGTTCTTC
CDR3 protein: CASSPSLSYNEQFF
clone size: once
V gene: TRBV5-5
J gene: TRBJ2-1
D gene: NA

CDR3 DNA: TGTGCCATCAGCACAGGGGAGTGGGGCAATCAGCCCCAGCATTTT
CDR3 protein: CAISTGEWGNQPQHF
clone size: NA
V gene: TRBV10-3
J gene: TRBJ1-5
D gene: TRBD1

CDR3 DNA: TGTGCCAGCAGCTTGAGCGGGGGCGAGCAGTTCTTC
CDR3 protein: CASSLSGGEQFF
clone size: NA
V gene: TRBV7-7
J gene: TRBJ2-1
D gene: TRBD2

CDR3 DNA: TGTGCCAGCTCTCGGGACAGCTCCTACAATGAGCAGTTCTTC
CDR3 protein: CASSRDSSYNEQFF
clone size: NA
V gene: TRBV18
J gene: TRBJ2-1
D gene: TRBD1

CDR3 DNA: TGCAGCGTTGTTGCGACGGGGGGGTATGGCTACACCTTC
CDR3 protein: CSVVATGGYGYTF
clone size: NA
V gene: TRBV29-1
J gene: TRBJ1-2
D gene: NA

CDR3 DNA: TGTGCCTGGCGCGAAATATTGTCAGGTGGCTACACCTTC
CDR3 protein: CAWREILSGGYTF
clone size: NA
V gene: TRBV30
J gene: TRBJ1-2
D gene: NA

CDR3 DNA: TGCGCCAGCAGCCAAGGGCAGGGGGAAACCGGGGAGCTGTTTTTT
CDR3 protein: CASSQGQGETGELFF
clone size: NA
V gene: TRBV4-1
J gene: TRBJ2-2
D gene: TRBD1

CDR3 DNA: TGTGCCACCTCGGGACAGGGTTGGGAGCAGTACTTC
CDR3 protein: CATSGQGWEQYF
clone size: NA
V gene: TRBV2
J gene: TRBJ2-7
D gene: TRBD1

CDR3 DNA: TGTGCCAGCAGCTCAACTGGGACACACAGCCAAGAGACCCAGTACTTC
CDR3 protein: CASSSTGTHSQETQYF
clone size: NA
V gene: TRBV7-6
J gene: TRBJ2-5
D gene: NA

CDR3 DNA: TGTGCCAGCAGTTCCTTGGACTCGAAAGATACGCAGTATTTT
CDR3 protein: CASSSLDSKDTQYF
clone size: NA
V gene: TRBV27
J gene: TRBJ2-3
D gene: NA